The source of this T cell receptor beta chain is a study of T-cell reconstitution after alpha-beta-depleted transplantation in children. CDR3 size: 16 residues. The V gene lost 4 bases and the J gene lost 2 bases, with 15 bases spanning the gap. Unique molecular identifiers were used in preparing the TCRbeta library. TCRdb processed the PCR reads anew with MiXCR; each CDR3 protein has one entry. The top ten hold about 8% of the sample, which has about 290,000 distinct CDR3 sequences, about a tenth seen once. The table lists this clonotype with many counts. The sample was PBMCs, taken before TCRalphabeta/CD19-depleted stem cell transplant. This rearrangement joins TRBV12-3 or TRBV12-4 to TRBJ1-5; TRBD1 might be the D (5 bases). This TCR came from a boy under three years old with acute myeloid leukemia, due to receive a stem cell transplant. CDR3 DNA sequence: TGTGCCAGCAGTTCGTGGGCCCAGGGCGGCAATCAGCCCCAGCATTTT. Translated: CASSSWAQGGNQPQHF.